This record covers a single TCR beta chain. The CDR3 is cut off 3 residues early in the read; its end comes from the germline J gene. This table comes from immunoSEQ multiplex PCR, and its TCRdb copy is limited to in-frame clones, with some not included. Found here are 40,000 to 60,000 clones; the top ten clones hold 0.8% to 1%. This CDR3 is 14 amino acids long. Germline lookup yields CDR1 KGHSH and CDR2 LQKENI. V gave up 1 base and J gave up 2 bases, with 9 bases separating them. Prevalent HPV16 infections were excluded; only incident single HPV16 infections included. The sample originates from a study of T cells in women clearing cervical HPV infection. Whole-study context: Women with histologically confirmed HPV16-related CIN3 or worse, 2 with invasive cancer, served as cases. Controls' single incident HPV16 infection cleared within 12 months without precancer.

The chain carries TRBV18 and TRBJ2-7, with a possible D match to TRBD1 (5 bases). The sequenced sample was blood buffy coat. This TCR derives from a woman between 18 and 70 years old with a cervical HPV16 infection that either progressed to CIN3+ or cleared (not recorded which). The DNA read from the CDR3 is TGTGCCAGCTCACCACAGGACACAGCCTACGAG. This encodes CASSPQDTAYE. In full, the CDR3 is CASSPQDTAYEQYF.